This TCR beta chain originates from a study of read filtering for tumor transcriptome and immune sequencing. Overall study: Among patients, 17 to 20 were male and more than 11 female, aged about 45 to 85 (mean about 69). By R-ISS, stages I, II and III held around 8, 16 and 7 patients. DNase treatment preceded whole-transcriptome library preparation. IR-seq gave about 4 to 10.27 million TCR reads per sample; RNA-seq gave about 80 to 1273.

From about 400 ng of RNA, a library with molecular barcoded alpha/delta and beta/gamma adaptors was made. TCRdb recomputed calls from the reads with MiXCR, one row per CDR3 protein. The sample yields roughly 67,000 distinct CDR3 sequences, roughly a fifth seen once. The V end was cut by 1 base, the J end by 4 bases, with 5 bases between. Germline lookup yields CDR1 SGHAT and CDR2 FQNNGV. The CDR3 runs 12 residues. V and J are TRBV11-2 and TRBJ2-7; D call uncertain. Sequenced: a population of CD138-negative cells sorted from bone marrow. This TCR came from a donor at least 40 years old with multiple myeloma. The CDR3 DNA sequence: TGTGCCAGCAGCTTAGGCCGGTACGAGCAGTACTTC. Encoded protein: CASSLGRYEQYF.